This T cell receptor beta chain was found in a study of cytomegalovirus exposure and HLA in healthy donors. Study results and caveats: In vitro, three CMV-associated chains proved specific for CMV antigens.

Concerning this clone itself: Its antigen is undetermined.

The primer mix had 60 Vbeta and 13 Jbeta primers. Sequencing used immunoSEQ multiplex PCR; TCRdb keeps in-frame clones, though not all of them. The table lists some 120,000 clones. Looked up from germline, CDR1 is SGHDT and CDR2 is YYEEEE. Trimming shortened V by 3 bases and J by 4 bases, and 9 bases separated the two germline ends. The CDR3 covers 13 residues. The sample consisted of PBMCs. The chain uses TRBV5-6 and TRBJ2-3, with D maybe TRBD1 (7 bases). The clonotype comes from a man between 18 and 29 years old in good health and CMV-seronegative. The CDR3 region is CASSSGGSDTQYF. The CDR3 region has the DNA TGTGCCAGCAGCTCAGGGGGGTCAGATACGCAGTATTTT.